Here is one TCR beta chain with its context. The antigen is not known. These data originate in a study of cytomegalovirus exposure and HLA in healthy donors. The CDR3 runs to 16 residues. The ends lost 0 bases at V and 5 bases at J; junction bases unmatched: 6. Germline-derived CDR1 and CDR2 are MNHEY and SVGAGI. Researchers ran the PCR with 60 Vbeta and 13 Jbeta primers. Method: immunoSEQ multiplex PCR; TCRdb's copy keeps in-frame clones and lacks some. The sample shows roughly 230,000 clones, about 93% of them seen only once. Whole-study findings and limits: In a later analysis, HLA-associated TCR beta chains were more clonally expanded than equally common others. By HLA locus, TCR association rates varied in a later analysis, with DRB1 showing the most and HLA-C the fewest. Common viral pathogens (according to a later analysis) appeared linked to several of the most significant clusters.

This chain connects TRBV6-5 to TRBJ2-5; 10 bases match TRBD2. Sequencing input: PBMCs. The clonotype comes from a girl aged 2-10 years in good health and CMV-seronegative. The CDR3 protein is CASSYSLAGAHETQYF. DNA of the CDR3: TGTGCCAGCAGTTACTCTCTAGCGGGAGCCCATGAGACCCAGTACTTC.